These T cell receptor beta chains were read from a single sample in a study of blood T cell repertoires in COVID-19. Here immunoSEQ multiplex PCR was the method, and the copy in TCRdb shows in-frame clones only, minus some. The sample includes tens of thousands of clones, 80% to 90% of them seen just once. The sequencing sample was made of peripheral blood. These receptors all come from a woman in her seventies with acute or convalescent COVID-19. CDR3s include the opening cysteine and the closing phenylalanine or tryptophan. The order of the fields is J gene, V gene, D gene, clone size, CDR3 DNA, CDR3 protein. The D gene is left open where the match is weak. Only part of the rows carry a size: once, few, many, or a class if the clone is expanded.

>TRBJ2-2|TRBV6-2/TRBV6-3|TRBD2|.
TGTGCCAGCAGCTATACCCCCGGGGGGGTGGAGTGGAACACCGGGGAGCTGTTTTTT
CASSYTPGGVEWNTGELFF
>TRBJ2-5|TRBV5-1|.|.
TGCGCCAGCAGCAACACCCCCGGGGACCTAGCGGAGACCCAGTACTTC
CASSNTPGDLAETQYF
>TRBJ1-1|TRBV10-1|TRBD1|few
TGCGCCAGCAGGCAGGGGGAGGACACTGAAGCTTTCTTT
CASRQGEDTEAFF
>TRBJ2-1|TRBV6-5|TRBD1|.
TGTGCCACATGGGAGGGGACAGGGTGGAACAATGAGCAGTTCTTC
CATWEGTGWNNEQFF
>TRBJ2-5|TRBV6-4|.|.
TGTGCCAGCAGTGACGACGGAGGGACCCAGTACTTC
CASSDDGGTQYF
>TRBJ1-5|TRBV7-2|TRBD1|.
TGTGCCAGCAGCTCCAAAGGGGACAGGGGGGATCAGCCCCAGCATTTT
CASSSKGDRGDQPQHF
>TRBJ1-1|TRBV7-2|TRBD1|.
TGTGCCAGCAGCTTAGAGACAGGGGGCTACACTGAAGCTTTCTTT
CASSLETGGYTEAFF
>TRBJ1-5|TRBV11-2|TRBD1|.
TGTGCCAGCAGCAACCGGGACAGACCAAATCAGCCCCAGCATTTT
CASSNRDRPNQPQHF
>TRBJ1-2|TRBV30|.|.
TGTGCCTGTTGGGGGGTGGGCTACACCTTC
CACWGVGYTF
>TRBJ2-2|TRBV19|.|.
TGTGCCAGTAGTAGTCCAACGCTGGGGAGCGGTGTCCCTGGGGAGCTGTTTTTT
CASSSPTLGSGVPGELFF
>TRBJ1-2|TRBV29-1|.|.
TGCAGCGTTGACGAAGGCGGCACTCTCTATAACTATGGCTACACCTTC
CSVDEGGTLYNYGYTF
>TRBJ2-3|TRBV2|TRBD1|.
TGTGCCAGCAGGGACAGGGAAATAACAGATACGCAGTATTTT
CASRDREITDTQYF